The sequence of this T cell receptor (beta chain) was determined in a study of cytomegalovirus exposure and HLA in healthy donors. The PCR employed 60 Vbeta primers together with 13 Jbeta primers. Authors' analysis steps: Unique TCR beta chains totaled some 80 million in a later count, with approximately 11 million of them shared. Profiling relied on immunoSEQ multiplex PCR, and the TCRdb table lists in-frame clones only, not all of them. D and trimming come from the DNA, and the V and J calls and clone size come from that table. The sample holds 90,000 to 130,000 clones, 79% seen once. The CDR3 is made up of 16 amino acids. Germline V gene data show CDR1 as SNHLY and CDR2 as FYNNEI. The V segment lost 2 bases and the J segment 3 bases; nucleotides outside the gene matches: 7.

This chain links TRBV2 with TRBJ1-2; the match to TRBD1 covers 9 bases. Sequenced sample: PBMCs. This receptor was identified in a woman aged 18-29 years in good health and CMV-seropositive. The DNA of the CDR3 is TGTGCCAGCAGTGAATTGGGGGACAGGGTGGACTATGGCTACACCTTC. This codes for CASSELGDRVDYGYTF. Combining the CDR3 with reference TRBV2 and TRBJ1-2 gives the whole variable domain EPEVTQTPSHQVTQMGQEVILRCVPISNHLYFYWYRQILGQKVEFLVSFYNNEISEKSEIFDDQFSVERPDGSNFTLKIRSTKLEDSAMYFCASSELGDRVDYGYTFGSGTRLTVV.